This T cell receptor beta chain was observed in a study of T cell repertoires in cytomegalovirus infection. Findings and limits, study-wide: Public TCR beta family frequency separated CMV-and-HLA carriers, including in an independent cohort.

This clonotype was detected many times. Its antigen is not identified. The CDR3 totals 13 residues. Germline V gene lookup returns CDR1 MNHNS and CDR2 SASEGT. The V gene lost 5 bases and the J gene lost 0 bases, with 7 bases spanning the gap. Via MiXCR, TCRdb re-called the reads, giving one row per CDR3 protein. The repertoire includes 90,000 to 120,000 distinct CDR3 sequences, 35% to 50% of them detected once, and just under 75% sits in the top ten. The gene calls are TRBV6-1 and TRBJ1-1, with no clear D. Source: CD8+ T cells from cultured PBMCs, taken from culture after CMV antigen stimulation. This clonotype was sampled from a human donor in good health (CMV status not recorded). Some clones in this sample may be carry-over from other donors' samples. The CDR3 here is CASSQGMNTEAFF. The CDR3 nucleotides are TGTGCCAGCAGTCAAGGGATGAACACTGAAGCTTTCTTT.